Each of the 6 T cell receptor beta chains below was sequenced from the same sample in a study of blood T cell repertoires in COVID-19. Profiled with immunoSEQ multiplex PCR; TCRdb holds only in-frame clones, not every one. The data contain 240,000 or so clones, 81% of them singletons. The source material was peripheral blood. Receptor source: an elderly woman with COVID-19, enrolled during active disease.

The chain combines TRBV3-1 (or the pseudogene TRBV3-2) with TRBJ1-5; no clear D gene. The V and J ends lost 4 bases and 7 bases respectively, with 11 bases between them. Germline CDR1 reads LGHDT; CDR2 reads YNNKEL (reference sequence). This CDR3 is built from 13 residues. The CDR3 nucleotides are TGTGCCAGCAGCCGGGATAGAGGGCAGCCCCAGCATTTT. It translates to CASSRDRGQPQHF.

The V call is TRBV9, the J call TRBJ2-3, with 7 bases that match TRBD1. This CDR3 is 15 amino acids long. Unmatched junction bases numbered 2, after V lost 0 bases and J lost 1 base. CDR1 is SGDLS, CDR2 YYNGEE, per germline. The CDR3 bases are TGTGCCAGCAGCGTAGCGACAGGGCGCACAGATACGCAGTATTTT. Residues: CASSVATGRTDTQYF.

This chain uses TRBV2 with TRBJ1-1; TRBD1 aligns across 8 bases. V gave up 7 bases and J gave up 0 bases; unmatched junction bases: 4. CDR1 and CDR2 from the germline V gene are SNHLY and FYNNEI. The CDR3 length is 14 residues. CDR3 sequence: CASTPTGVNTEAFF. CDR3 in DNA: TGTGCCAGCACTCCGACAGGGGTGAACACTGAAGCTTTCTTT.

This clone was counted a single time. The chain is built from TRBV1 and TRBJ1-2; the D call of TRBD1 is as the table states it, not checked on the DNA. TRBV1 is deemed a pseudogene. The CDR3 sequence is 15 residues long. The CDR3 sequence: CTSSQQTGQYYGYTF. For the CDR3, the DNA is TGCACCAGCAGCCAGCAGACAGGGCAATACTATGGCTACACCTTC.

The chain joins TRBV18 to TRBJ2-1; 9 positions agree with TRBD2. Germline V lookup: CDR1 KGHSH, CDR2 LQKENI. This CDR3 region has 15 residues. V was clipped by 2 bases and J by 5 bases; unmatched bases: 4. CDR3 loop: CASSPNGGGDNEQFF. DNA for the CDR3: TGTGCCAGCTCACCAAACGGCGGGGGGGACAATGAGCAGTTCTTC.

This clone was observed a few times. This chain connects TRBV11-2 to TRBJ1-2; possible D gene TRBD1, 6 bases. This CDR3 region has 14 residues. Germline V gives CDR1 SGHAT, CDR2 FQNNGV. V gave up 0 bases and J gave up 7 bases, with 12 bases separating them. In DNA form, the CDR3 reads TGTGCCAGCAGCTTAGATGAGTCAGGGGCTGGCTACACCTTC. This gives the protein CASSLDESGAGYTF.